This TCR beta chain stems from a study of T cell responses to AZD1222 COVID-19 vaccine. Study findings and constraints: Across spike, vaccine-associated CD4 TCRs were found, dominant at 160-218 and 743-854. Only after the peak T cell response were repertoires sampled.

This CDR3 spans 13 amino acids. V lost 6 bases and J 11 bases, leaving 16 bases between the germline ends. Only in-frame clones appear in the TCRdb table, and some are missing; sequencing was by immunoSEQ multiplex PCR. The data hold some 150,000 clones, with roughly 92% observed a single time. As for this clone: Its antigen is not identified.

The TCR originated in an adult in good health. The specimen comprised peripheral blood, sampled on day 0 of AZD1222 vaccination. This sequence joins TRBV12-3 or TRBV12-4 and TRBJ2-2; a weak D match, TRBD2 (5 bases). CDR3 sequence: CASRDSRYVELFF. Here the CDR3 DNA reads TGTGCCAGCAGGGACTCCCGATACGTCGAGCTGTTTTTT.